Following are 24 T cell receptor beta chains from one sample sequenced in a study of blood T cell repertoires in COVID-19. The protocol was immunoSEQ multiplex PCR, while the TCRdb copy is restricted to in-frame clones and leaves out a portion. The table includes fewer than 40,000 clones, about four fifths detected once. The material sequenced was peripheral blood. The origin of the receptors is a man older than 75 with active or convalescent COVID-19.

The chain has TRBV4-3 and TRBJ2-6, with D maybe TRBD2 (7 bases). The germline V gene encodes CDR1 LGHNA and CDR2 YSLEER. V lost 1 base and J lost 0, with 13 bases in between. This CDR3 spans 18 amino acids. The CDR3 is CASSQGGGGISGANVLTF. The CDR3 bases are TGCGCCAGCAGCCAAGGCGGGGGCGGAATCTCTGGGGCCAACGTCCTGACTTTC.

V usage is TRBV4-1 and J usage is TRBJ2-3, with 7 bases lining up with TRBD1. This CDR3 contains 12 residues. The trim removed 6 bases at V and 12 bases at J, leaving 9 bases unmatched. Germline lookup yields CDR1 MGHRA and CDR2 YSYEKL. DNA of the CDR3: TGCGCCAGCAGTCGTCCCGGGACAGCTCAGTATTTT. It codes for CASSRPGTAQYF.

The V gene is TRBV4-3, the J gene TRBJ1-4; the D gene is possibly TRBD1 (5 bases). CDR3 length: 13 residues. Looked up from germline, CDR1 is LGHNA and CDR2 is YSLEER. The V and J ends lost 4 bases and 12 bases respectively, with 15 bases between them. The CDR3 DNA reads TGCGCCAGCAGCCCGGACCATGAAGGGGAACTGTTTTTT. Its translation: CASSPDHEGELFF.

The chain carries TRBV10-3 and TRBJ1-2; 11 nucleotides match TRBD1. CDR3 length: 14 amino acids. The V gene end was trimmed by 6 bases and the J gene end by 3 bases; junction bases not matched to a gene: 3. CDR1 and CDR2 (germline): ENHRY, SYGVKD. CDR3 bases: TGTGCCATCAGACCGGGACAGGGGGACTATGGCTACACCTTC. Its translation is CAIRPGQGDYGYTF.

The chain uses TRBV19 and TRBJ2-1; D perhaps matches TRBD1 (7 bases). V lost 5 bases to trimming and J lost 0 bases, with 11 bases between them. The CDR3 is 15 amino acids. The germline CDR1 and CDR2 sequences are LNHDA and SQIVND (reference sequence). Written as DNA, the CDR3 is TGTGCCAGTAGTGCAGGGGGGAGCTCCTACAATGAGCAGTTCTTC. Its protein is CASSAGGSSYNEQFF.

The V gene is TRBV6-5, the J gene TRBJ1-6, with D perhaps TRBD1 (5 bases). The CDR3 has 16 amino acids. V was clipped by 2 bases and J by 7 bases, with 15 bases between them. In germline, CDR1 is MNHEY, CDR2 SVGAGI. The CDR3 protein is CASSYAGARLNSPLHF. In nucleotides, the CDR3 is TGTGCCAGCAGTTACGCTGGGGCCCGTCTAAATTCACCCCTCCACTTT.

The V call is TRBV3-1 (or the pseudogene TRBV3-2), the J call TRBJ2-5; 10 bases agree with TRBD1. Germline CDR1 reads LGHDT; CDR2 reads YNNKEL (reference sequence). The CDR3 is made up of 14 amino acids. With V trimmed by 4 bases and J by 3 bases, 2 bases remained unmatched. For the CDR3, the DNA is TGTGCCAGCAGCCGGGGGACAGGGGAAGAGACCCAGTACTTC. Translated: CASSRGTGEETQYF.

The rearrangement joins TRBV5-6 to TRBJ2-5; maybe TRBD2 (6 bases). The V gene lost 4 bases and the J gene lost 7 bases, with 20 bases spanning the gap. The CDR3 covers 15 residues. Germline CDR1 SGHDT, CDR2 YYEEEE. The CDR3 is CASSLGLRSLGTQYF. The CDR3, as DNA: TGTGCCAGCAGCCTGGGACTCCGAAGCCTCGGGACCCAGTACTTC.

The CDR3 coding sequence is TGTGCCAGTAGTATCGATGGGACAGGGGGCGAGCAGTACTTC. Its translation: CASSIDGTGGEQYF. This chain links TRBV19 with TRBJ2-7; 11 bases line up with TRBD1. V lost 3 bases to trimming and J lost 6 bases; unmatched junction nucleotides: 4. The CDR3 spans 14 residues. Germline CDR1 LNHDA, CDR2 SQIVND (reference sequence).

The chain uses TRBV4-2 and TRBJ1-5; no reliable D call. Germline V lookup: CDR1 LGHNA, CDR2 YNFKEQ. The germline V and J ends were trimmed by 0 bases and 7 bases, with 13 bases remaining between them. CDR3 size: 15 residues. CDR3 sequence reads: CASSQEASSGQPQHF. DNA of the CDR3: TGTGCCAGCAGCCAAGAGGCCTCCTCTGGCCAGCCCCAGCATTTT.

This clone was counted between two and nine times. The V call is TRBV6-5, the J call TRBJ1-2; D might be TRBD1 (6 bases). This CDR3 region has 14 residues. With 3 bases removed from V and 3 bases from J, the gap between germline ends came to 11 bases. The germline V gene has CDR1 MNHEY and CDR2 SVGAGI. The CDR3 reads CASSYPGDHYGYTF. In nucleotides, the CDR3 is TGTGCCAGCAGTTATCCAGGGGACCACTATGGCTACACCTTC.

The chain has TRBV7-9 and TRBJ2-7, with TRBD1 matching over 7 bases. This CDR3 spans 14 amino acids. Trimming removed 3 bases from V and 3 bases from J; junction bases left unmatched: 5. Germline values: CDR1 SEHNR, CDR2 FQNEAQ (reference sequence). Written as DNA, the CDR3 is TGTGCCAGCAGCTTCCGGGACAGCCTCTACGAGCAGTACTTC. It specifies CASSFRDSLYEQYF.

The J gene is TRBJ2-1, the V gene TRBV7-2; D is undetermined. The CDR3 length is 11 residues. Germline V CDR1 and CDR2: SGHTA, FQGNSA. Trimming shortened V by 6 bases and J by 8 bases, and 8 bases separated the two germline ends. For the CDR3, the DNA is TGTGCCAGCAGTGCCCGCGATGAGCAGTTCTTC. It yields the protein CASSARDEQFF.

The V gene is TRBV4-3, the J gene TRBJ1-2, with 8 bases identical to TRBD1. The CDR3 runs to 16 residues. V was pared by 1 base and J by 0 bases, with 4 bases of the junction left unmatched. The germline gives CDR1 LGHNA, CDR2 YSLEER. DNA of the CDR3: TGCGCCAGCAGCCAAGCCTGGACAGGGACTAACTATGGCTACACCTTC. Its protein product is CASSQAWTGTNYGYTF.

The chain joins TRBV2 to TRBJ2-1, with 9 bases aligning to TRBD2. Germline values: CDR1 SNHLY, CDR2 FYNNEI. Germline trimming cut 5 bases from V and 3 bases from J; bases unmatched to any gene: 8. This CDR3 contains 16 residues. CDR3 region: CASSLSGGSNYNEQFF. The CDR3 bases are TGTGCCAGCAGTCTTAGCGGGGGTTCCAACTACAATGAGCAGTTCTTC.

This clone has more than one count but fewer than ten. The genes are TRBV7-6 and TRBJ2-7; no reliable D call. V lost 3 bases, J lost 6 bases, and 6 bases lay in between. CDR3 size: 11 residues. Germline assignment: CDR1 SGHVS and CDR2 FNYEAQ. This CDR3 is CASSFTGEQYF. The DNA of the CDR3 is TGTGCCAGCAGCTTTACGGGCGAGCAGTACTTC. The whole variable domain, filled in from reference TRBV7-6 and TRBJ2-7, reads GAGVSQSPRYKVTKRGQDVALRCDPISGHVSLYWYRQALGQGPEFLTYFNYEAQQDKSGLPNDRFSAERPEGSISTLTIQRTEQRDSAMYRCASSFTGEQYFGPGTRLTVT.

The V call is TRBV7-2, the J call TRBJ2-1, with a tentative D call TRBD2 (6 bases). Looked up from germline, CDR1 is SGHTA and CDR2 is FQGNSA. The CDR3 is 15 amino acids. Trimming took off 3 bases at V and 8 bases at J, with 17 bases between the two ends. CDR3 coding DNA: TGTGCCAGCAGCTTTGGCGGGGCCTCAGTCCATGAGCAGTTCTTC. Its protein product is CASSFGGASVHEQFF.

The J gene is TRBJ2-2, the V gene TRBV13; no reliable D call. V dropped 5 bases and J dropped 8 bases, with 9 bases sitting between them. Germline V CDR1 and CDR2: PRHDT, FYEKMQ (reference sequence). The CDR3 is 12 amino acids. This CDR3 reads CASSPPRGELFF. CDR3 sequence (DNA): TGTGCCAGCAGCCCTCCGCGGGGGGAGCTGTTTTTT.

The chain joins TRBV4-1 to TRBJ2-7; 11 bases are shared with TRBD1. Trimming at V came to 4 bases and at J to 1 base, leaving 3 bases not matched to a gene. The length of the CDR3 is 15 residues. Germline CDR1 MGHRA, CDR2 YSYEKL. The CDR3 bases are TGCGCCAGCAGCCGAGGGACAGGGGGTTCCTACGAGCAGTACTTC. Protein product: CASSRGTGGSYEQYF.

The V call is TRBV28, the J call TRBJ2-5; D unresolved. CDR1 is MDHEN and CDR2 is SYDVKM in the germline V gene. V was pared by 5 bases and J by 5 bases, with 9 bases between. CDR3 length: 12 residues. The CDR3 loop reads CASSAPRETQYF. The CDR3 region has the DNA TGTGCCAGCAGTGCTCCCCGGGAGACCCAGTACTTC. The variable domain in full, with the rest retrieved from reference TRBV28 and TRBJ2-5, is DVKVTQSSRYLVKRTGEKVFLECVQDMDHENMFWYRQDPGLGLRLIYFSYDVKMKEKGDIPEGYSVSREKKERFSLILESASTNQTSMYLCASSAPRETQYFGPGTRLLVL.

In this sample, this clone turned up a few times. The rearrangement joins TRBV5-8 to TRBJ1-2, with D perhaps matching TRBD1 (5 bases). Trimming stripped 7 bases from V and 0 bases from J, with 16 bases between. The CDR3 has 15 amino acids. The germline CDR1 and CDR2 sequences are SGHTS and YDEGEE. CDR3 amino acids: CASGHRDWSNYGYTF. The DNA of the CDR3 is TGTGCCAGCGGGCACCGGGACTGGTCTAACTATGGCTACACCTTC. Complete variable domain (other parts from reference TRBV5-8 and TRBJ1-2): EAGVTQSPTHLIKTRGQQATLRCSPISGHTSVYWYQQALGLGLQFLLWYDEGEERNRGNFPPRFSGRQFPNYSSELNVNALELEDSALYLCASGHRDWSNYGYTFGSGTRLTVV.

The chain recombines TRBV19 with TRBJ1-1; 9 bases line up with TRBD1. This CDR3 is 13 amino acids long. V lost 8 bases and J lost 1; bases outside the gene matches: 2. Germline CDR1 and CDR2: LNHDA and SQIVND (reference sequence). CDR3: CASQGQGNTEAFF. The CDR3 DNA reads TGTGCCAGTCAGGGACAGGGGAACACTGAAGCTTTCTTT.

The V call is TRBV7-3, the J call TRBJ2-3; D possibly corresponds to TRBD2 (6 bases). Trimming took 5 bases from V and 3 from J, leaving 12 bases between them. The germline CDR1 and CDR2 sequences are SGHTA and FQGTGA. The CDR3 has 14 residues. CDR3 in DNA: TGTGCCAGCAGCCATAAGAGCGGGACAGATACGCAGTATTTT. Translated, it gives CASSHKSGTDTQYF. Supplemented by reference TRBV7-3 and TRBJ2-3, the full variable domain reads GAGVSQTPSNKVTEKGKYVELRCDPISGHTALYWYRQSLGQGPEFLIYFQGTGAADDSGLPNDRFFAVRPEGSVSTLKIQRTERGDSAVYLCASSHKSGTDTQYFGPGTRLTVL.

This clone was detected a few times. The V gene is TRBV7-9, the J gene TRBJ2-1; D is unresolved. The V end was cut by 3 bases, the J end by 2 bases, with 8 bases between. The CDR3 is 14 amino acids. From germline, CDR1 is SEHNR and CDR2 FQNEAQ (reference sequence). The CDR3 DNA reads TGTGCCAGCAGCTTTGGCAGTCCCTACAATGAGCAGTTCTTC. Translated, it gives CASSFGSPYNEQFF.